This entry lists 32 T cell receptor beta chains sequenced from one sample in a study of blood T cell repertoires in COVID-19. Profiling relied on immunoSEQ multiplex PCR, and the TCRdb table lists in-frame clones only, not all of them. The sample holds more than 95,000 clones; about 80% are singletons and the top ten take approximately 7%. Sequenced material: peripheral blood. These receptors were taken from a man aged 65-85 years with active or convalescent COVID-19.

The gene calls are TRBV7-9 and TRBJ2-7; 8 bases line up with TRBD1. CDR3 size: 14 residues. Germline CDR1 and CDR2: SEHNR and FQNEAQ (reference sequence). V shed 1 base, J shed 6 bases, and the junction held 5 bases outside the gene matches. The CDR3 region is CASSLGQGTVEQYF. In DNA, the CDR3 is TGTGCCAGCAGCTTAGGACAGGGGACGGTCGAGCAGTACTTC.

The chain uses TRBV5-1 and TRBJ1-1; D is undetermined. This CDR3 comprises 15 residues. Germline CDR1 and CDR2: SGHRS and YFSETQ. V was clipped by 1 base and J by 0 bases, with 10 bases between them. CDR3 loop: CASSLLPNMNTEAFF. CDR3 nucleotide sequence: TGCGCCAGCAGCTTGTTGCCTAATATGAACACTGAAGCTTTCTTT.

The genes are TRBV28 and TRBJ2-7; 7 nucleotides agree with TRBD1. The CDR3 extends over 14 amino acids. V was pared by 8 bases and J by 3 bases, with 10 bases of the junction left unmatched. Germline V lookup: CDR1 MDHEN, CDR2 SYDVKM. CDR3 DNA sequence: TGTGCCAGCCGCTCCGGGACAGTTCACTACGAGCAGTACTTC. It translates to CASRSGTVHYEQYF.

The chain employs TRBV7-8 and TRBJ2-7; perhaps TRBD1 as D (6 bases). Germline assignment: CDR1 SGHVS and CDR2 FQNEAQ. The germline V and J ends were trimmed by 7 bases and 3 bases, with 16 bases remaining between them. CDR3 length equals 14 residues. The CDR3 is CASTKDRFNYEQYF. The CDR3 coding sequence is TGTGCCAGCACCAAAGACAGGTTTAACTACGAGCAGTACTTC.

The gene calls are TRBV21-1 and TRBJ1-5; TRBD1, the table's D call, lacks a check against the DNA. TRBV21-1 represents a pseudogene. There are 17 residues in the CDR3. CDR3 DNA: TGTGCCAGCAGCAAATCCGGAGGGCAGGGGGCTCGGCAGCCCCAGCATTTT. Its translation: CASSKSGGQGARQPQHF.

The rearrangement links TRBV7-2 to TRBJ2-1; D may be TRBD2 (5 bases). Germline assignment: CDR1 SGHTA and CDR2 FQGNSA. Trimming stripped 5 bases from V and 0 bases from J, with 11 bases between. The CDR3 has 15 amino acids. CDR3 sequence (DNA): TGTGCCAGCAGCCCCCCTAGCCGCTCCTACAATGAGCAGTTCTTC. Residues: CASSPPSRSYNEQFF.

The rearrangement joins TRBV7-8 to TRBJ1-2, with 7 nucleotides matching TRBD1. The CDR3 extends over 15 amino acids. V gave up 4 bases and J gave up 0 bases; unmatched junction bases: 5. Germline CDR1 and CDR2: SGHVS and FQNEAQ. The chain's CDR3 is CASSYRTGTNYGYTF. The DNA of the CDR3 is TGTGCCAGCAGCTACCGGACAGGCACTAACTATGGCTACACCTTC.

V usage is TRBV4-1 and J usage is TRBJ2-4; 8 positions agree with TRBD1. The CDR3 spans 18 residues. The trim removed 3 bases at V and 1 base at J, leaving 11 bases unmatched. The germline gives CDR1 MGHRA, CDR2 YSYEKL. In DNA, the CDR3 is TGCGCCAGCAGCCAGACAGGGGCCCCCCTAGGGGCCAAAAACATTCAGTACTTC. This encodes CASSQTGAPLGAKNIQYF.

The chain uses TRBV6-5 and TRBJ1-5, with D uncertain. Germline CDR1 MNHEY, CDR2 SVGAGI. This CDR3 comprises 14 residues. With 10 bases removed from V and 1 base from J, the gap between germline ends came to 14 bases. The CDR3 sequence is CAINRGGSNQPQHF. Here the CDR3 DNA reads TGTGCCATCAACCGGGGTGGAAGCAATCAGCCCCAGCATTTT.

The chain recombines TRBV27 with TRBJ1-6, with TRBD1 matching over 10 bases. From germline, CDR1 is MNHEY and CDR2 SMNVEV (reference sequence). Germline trimming cut 5 bases from V and 9 bases from J; bases unmatched to any gene: 13. The length of the CDR3 is 17 residues. Here the CDR3 reads CASSPNDRGQRISPLHF. The CDR3, as DNA: TGTGCCAGCAGTCCCAACGACAGGGGGCAAAGGATTTCACCCCTCCACTTT.

CDR3: CAISTAGTGSTDTQYF. CDR3 nucleotides: TGTGCCATCAGTACCGCCGGGACAGGGAGCACAGATACGCAGTATTTT. The chain carries TRBV10-3 and TRBJ2-3; 9 bases line up with TRBD1. The germline V gene has CDR1 ENHRY and CDR2 SYGVKD. V was pared by 5 bases and J by 0 bases, with 6 bases of the junction left unmatched. The length of the CDR3 is 16 residues.

The chain couples TRBV30 to TRBJ1-3; possibly TRBD1 for D (5 bases). The germline CDR1 and CDR2 sequences are GTSNPN and SVGIG (reference sequence). The length of the CDR3 is 16 residues. V was cut by 0 bases and J by 0 bases, with 12 bases left in between. CDR3 sequence: CAWSVRQGLSGNTIYF. The CDR3 DNA is TGTGCCTGGAGTGTTCGGCAGGGCCTCTCTGGAAACACCATATATTTT.

This chain uses TRBV12-1 with TRBJ2-1; the table gives TRBD2 as D, unverified against the DNA. TRBV12-1 is shown as a pseudogene. CDR3 length: 16 amino acids. CDR3 protein: CASWRGGRGTYNEQFF. The CDR3 DNA sequence: TGTGCCAGCTGGAGAGGCGGGAGAGGCACCTACAATGAGCAGTTCTTC.

The rearrangement uses TRBV5-1 and TRBJ2-1; 9 positions match TRBD2. The CDR3 sequence is 14 residues long. V was pared by 5 bases and J by 4 bases, with 4 bases of the junction left unmatched. Per the germline V gene, CDR1 is SGHRS and CDR2 is YFSETQ. Here the CDR3 reads CASRNSGSYNEQFF. The DNA for the CDR3 is TGCGCCAGCAGAAATAGCGGGAGTTACAATGAGCAGTTCTTC.

J is TRBJ1-6 and V is TRBV25-1; tentative D call: TRBD1 (6 bases). The V end was cut by 3 bases, the J end by 7 bases, with 10 bases between. There are 14 residues in the CDR3. Germline-derived CDR1 and CDR2 are MGHDK and SYGVNS. This CDR3 is CASSEVQGNSPLHF. CDR3 nucleotide sequence: TGTGCCAGCAGTGAGGTCCAGGGGAATTCACCCCTCCACTTT.

This rearrangement joins TRBV5-4 to TRBJ1-2; 7 nucleotides match TRBD1. After removal of 4 bases from V and 2 bases from J, the junction contained 8 bases not matched to a gene. This CDR3 comprises 15 residues. Germline assignment: CDR1 SGHNT and CDR2 YYREEE (reference sequence). The chain's CDR3 is CASSPRDSINYGYTF. The CDR3 DNA reads as TGTGCCAGCAGCCCCCGGGACAGTATAAACTATGGCTACACCTTC.

The chain has TRBV28 and TRBJ2-7, with 7 bases identical to TRBD1. With V trimmed by 2 bases and J by 0 bases, 1 base remained unmatched. This CDR3 comprises 14 residues. Germline values: CDR1 MDHEN, CDR2 SYDVKM. CDR3 in DNA: TGTGCCAGCAGTTTAGGGACAGCCTCCTACGAGCAGTACTTC. Protein product: CASSLGTASYEQYF.

V gene TRBV5-1 combines with J gene TRBJ1-1; 7 bases map to TRBD1. The V and J ends lost 4 bases and 10 bases, in that order; junction bases with no gene match: 7. This CDR3 has 12 residues. From germline, CDR1 is SGHRS and CDR2 YFSETQ. The CDR3 DNA follows: TGCGCCAGCAGCCCACAGGGGTGGGGAGCTTTCTTT. Amino acid sequence: CASSPQGWGAFF.

This clone has just one count. The rearrangement joins TRBV24-1 to TRBJ1-2, with 9 bases fitting TRBD1. V shed 4 bases and J 8 bases; nucleotides not matched to a gene: 4. The CDR3 length is 13 residues. Looked up from germline, CDR1 is KGHDR and CDR2 is SFDVKD. The CDR3 reads CATSERDRVGYTF. The CDR3 nucleotides read TGTGCCACCAGTGAGAGGGACAGGGTCGGCTACACCTTC.

Only a few counts were recorded for this clone. The CDR3 nucleotides are TGTGCCAGCTCACCAGTAGGGGTCTCAGGAAATGAGCAGTTCTTC. Amino acids: CASSPVGVSGNEQFF. The chain has TRBV18 and TRBJ2-1; maybe TRBD1 (5 bases). Germline CDR1 is KGHSH and CDR2 is LQKENI. CDR3 size: 15 residues. V lost 2 bases and J lost 7, with 15 bases in between. Using reference TRBV18 and TRBJ2-1 for the parts outside the CDR3, the full variable domain is NAGVMQNPRHLVRRRGQEARLRCSPMKGHSHVYWYRQLPEEGLKFMVYLQKENIIDESGMPKERFSAEFPKEGPSILRIQQVVRGDSAAYFCASSPVGVSGNEQFFGPGTRLTVL.

V usage is TRBV2 and J usage is TRBJ1-5, with TRBD1 matching over 7 bases. This CDR3 has 13 amino acids. The germline V gene has CDR1 SNHLY and CDR2 FYNNEI. With 5 bases clipped from V and 3 bases from J, the junction kept 1 base outside the gene matches. CDR3: CASSTGDNQPQHF. DNA for the CDR3: TGTGCCAGCAGTACAGGGGACAATCAGCCCCAGCATTTT.

The chain couples TRBV4-2 to TRBJ2-1; TRBD2 agrees at 9 bases. CDR1 is LGHNA and CDR2 is YNFKEQ in the germline V gene. V shed 0 bases and J 4 bases; nucleotides not matched to a gene: 4. The CDR3 extends over 16 amino acids. CDR3 region: CASSQDLAGSYNEQFF. The CDR3 nucleotides are TGTGCCAGCAGCCAAGATCTAGCGGGGTCATACAATGAGCAGTTCTTC.

This clone was recorded at least ten times. The chain carries TRBV5-4 and TRBJ2-5; 9 nucleotides agree with TRBD2. Trimming at V came to 4 bases and at J to 2 bases, leaving 9 bases not matched to a gene. The CDR3 contains 16 residues. From germline, CDR1 is SGHNT and CDR2 YYREEE (reference sequence). CDR3 sequence reads: CASSAQSGGRQETQYF. The CDR3 DNA is TGTGCCAGCAGCGCACAAAGCGGGGGGAGGCAAGAGACCCAGTACTTC.

V and J are TRBV18 and TRBJ1-2; maybe TRBD1 (5 bases). Germline V CDR1 and CDR2: KGHSH, LQKENI. Trimming cost V 3 bases and J 9 bases, with 17 bases left between them. This CDR3 region has 14 residues. The CDR3 DNA reads as TGTGCCAGCTCACCTTTCGACAGCCAGTGGAGCTACACCTTC. Its translation is CASSPFDSQWSYTF.

The genes are TRBV5-6 and TRBJ1-2, with a tentative D call TRBD1 (5 bases). The V gene lost 0 bases and the J gene lost 8 bases, with 5 bases spanning the gap. This CDR3 is 11 amino acids long. Germline lookup yields CDR1 SGHDT and CDR2 YYEEEE. The CDR3 is CASSLGGGYTF. CDR3 DNA sequence: TGTGCCAGCAGCTTGGGGGGCGGCTACACCTTC.

This chain links TRBV5-1 with TRBJ1-2, with no clear D. Trimming removed 4 bases from V and 8 bases from J, with 15 bases in between. The CDR3 has 13 residues. The germline gives CDR1 SGHRS, CDR2 YFSETQ. The CDR3 loop is CASSPGPAGGYTF. The CDR3 DNA reads as TGCGCCAGCAGCCCTGGGCCCGCGGGAGGCTACACCTTC. The whole variable domain, remainder taken from reference TRBV5-1 and TRBJ1-2, is KAGVTQTPRYLIKTRGQQVTLSCSPISGHRSVSWYQQTPGQGLQFLFEYFSETQRNKGNFPGRFSGRQFSNSRSEMNVSTLELGDSALYLCASSPGPAGGYTFGSGTRLTVV.

This clone has a single count. The V call is TRBV11-3, the J call TRBJ2-7; D ambiguous. Germline lookup yields CDR1 SGHNT and CDR2 YENEEA. The CDR3 has 14 amino acids. V dropped 1 base and J dropped 3 bases, with 10 bases sitting between them. Here the CDR3 reads CASSLGSEIYEQYF. CDR3 sequence (DNA): TGTGCCAGCAGCTTAGGGAGCGAGATCTACGAGCAGTACTTC.

This clone was recorded only once. The same CDR3 arises from other DNA sequences in this sample as well. The rearrangement uses TRBV28 and TRBJ1-3; D is ambiguous. This CDR3 spans 13 amino acids. V was shortened by 8 bases and J by 2 bases, with 10 bases between the two germline ends. Germline CDR1 is MDHEN and CDR2 is SYDVKM. The CDR3 region has the DNA TGTGCCAGCGGCCGGGAAGCTGGAAACACCATATATTTT. The encoded protein is CASGREAGNTIYF.

The V call is TRBV5-4, the J call TRBJ2-3, with D possibly being TRBD2 (5 bases). Trimming pared 2 bases from V and 0 bases from J, leaving 10 bases between. The CDR3 consists of 15 residues. Germline CDR1 SGHNT, CDR2 YYREEE (reference sequence). The CDR3 protein is CASSLERSSTDTQYF. CDR3 bases: TGTGCCAGCAGCTTAGAGCGGTCTAGCACAGATACGCAGTATTTT. The full variable domain, its missing parts supplied by reference TRBV5-4 and TRBJ2-3, is ETGVTQSPTHLIKTRGQQVTLRCSSQSGHNTVSWYQQALGQGPQFIFQYYREEENGRGNFPPRFSGLQFPNYSSELNVNALELDDSALYLCASSLERSSTDTQYFGPGTRLTVL.

The chain recombines TRBV28 with TRBJ1-5; 10 bases are shared with TRBD1. The CDR3 is 15 residues long. Unmatched junction bases numbered 9, after V lost 7 bases and J lost 6 bases. Germline lookup yields CDR1 MDHEN and CDR2 SYDVKM. DNA for the CDR3: TGTGCCAGCAATCCGGGACAGGGGATTATTCAGCCCCAGCATTTT. As protein: CASNPGQGIIQPQHF.

The chain employs TRBV19 and TRBJ1-2; no clear D. Germline loops: CDR1 LNHDA, CDR2 SQIVND (reference sequence). V was cut by 5 bases and J by 5 bases, with 21 bases left in between. CDR3 length: 16 residues. The CDR3 loop is CASSAPPGSGPYGYTF. In nucleotides, the CDR3 is TGTGCCAGTAGTGCCCCCCCGGGGAGTGGGCCGTATGGCTACACCTTC.

The chain recombines TRBV25-1 with TRBJ2-1, with a possible D match to TRBD1 (5 bases). The CDR3 totals 16 residues. Germline loops: CDR1 MGHDK, CDR2 SYGVNS. Trimming took off 5 bases at V and 2 bases at J, with 16 bases between the two ends. CDR3 DNA: TGTGCCAGCAGTCTCACAGGCTCGTATCCCTACAATGAGCAGTTCTTC. Protein product: CASSLTGSYPYNEQFF.